A selection of T cell receptor beta chains follows, all from one sample in a study of T cell repertoires in cytomegalovirus infection. Which antigens these TCRs recognize remains unknown. TCRdb passed the reads through MiXCR, listing each CDR3 protein once. Seen here are about 310,000 distinct CDR3 sequences, 25% observed once, and the top ten hold about an eighth. Sequenced material: cultured PBMCs, taken from culture after CMV antigen stimulation. The receptors here all came from a human donor in good health (CMV status not recorded). Some clones in this sample may be carry-over from other donors' samples. CDR3s include the opening cysteine and the closing phenylalanine or tryptophan. Fields, in order: V gene, clone size, J gene, D gene, CDR3 DNA, CDR3 protein. The D gene is left open where the match is weak. Only part of the rows carry a size: once, few, many, or a class if the clone is expanded.

V: TRBV7-2; size: -; J: TRBJ1-2; D: -; DNA: TGTGCCAGCATCCTTGAGGGTAGTGGAAACTATGGCTACACCTTC; CDR3: CASILEGSGNYGYTF
V: TRBV28; size: few; J: TRBJ2-5; D: -; DNA: TGTGCCAGCAGTTTCGTTGTGGCCCAAGAGACCCAGTACTTC; CDR3: CASSFVVAQETQYF
V: TRBV28; size: -; J: TRBJ1-5; D: -; DNA: TGTGCCAGCAGTTTTTTTGGGAGGAATCAGCCCCAGCATTTT; CDR3: CASSFFGRNQPQHF
V: TRBV7-6; size: few; J: TRBJ1-1; D: -; DNA: TGTGCCAGCAGCCGTTCGAACACTGAAGCTTTCTTT; CDR3: CASSRSNTEAFF
V: TRBV7-2; size: many; J: TRBJ2-2; D: -; DNA: TGTGCCAGCAGCTTCACGACGGGGTCCGGGGAGCTGTTTTTT; CDR3: CASSFTTGSGELFF
V: TRBV7-9; size: -; J: TRBJ2-7; D: -; DNA: TGTGCCAGCAGCTCCCCAGTTCGGGAGAGAAACGAGCAGTACTTC; CDR3: CASSSPVRERNEQYF
V: TRBV7-3; size: few; J: TRBJ2-5; D: -; DNA: TGTGCCAGCAGCCCTCAGAGCGGCCAGGGGACCCAGTACTTC; CDR3: CASSPQSGQGTQYF
V: TRBV7-6; size: many; J: TRBJ2-2; D: -; DNA: TGTGCCAGCAACGTTAGGGAATCTACCGGGGAGCTGTTTTTT; CDR3: CASNVRESTGELFF
V: TRBV5-4; size: -; J: TRBJ2-2; D: -; DNA: TGTGCCAGCAGCTATACACTAGCCACCGGGGAGCTGTTTTTT; CDR3: CASSYTLATGELFF
V: TRBV7-8; size: many; J: TRBJ1-5; D: -; DNA: TGTGCCAGCAGCTTACATAGGACTAGCAATCAGCCCCAGCATTTT; CDR3: CASSLHRTSNQPQHF
V: TRBV7-2; size: many; J: TRBJ1-1; D: TRBD1; DNA: TGTGCCAGCAGCTTAATCTTCACAGGGGGGGGTAACGCTGAAGCTTTCTTT; CDR3: CASSLIFTGGGNAEAFF
V: TRBV5-4; size: once; J: TRBJ2-7; D: TRBD2; DNA: TGTGCCAGCAGCTTGGGACTAGCGGGAGGGCCTCGGGAGCAGTACTTC; CDR3: CASSLGLAGGPREQYF
V: TRBV12-3/TRBV12-4; size: -; J: TRBJ2-1; D: -; DNA: TGTGCCAGCAGTGATCAGGAGACTAACAATGAGCAGTTCTTC; CDR3: CASSDQETNNEQFF
V: TRBV4-1; size: -; J: TRBJ2-7; D: -; DNA: TGTGCCAGCAGCCAAGATCCTATTTACTACGAGCAGTACTTC; CDR3: CASSQDPIYYEQYF
V: TRBV11-3; size: few; J: TRBJ2-1; D: -; DNA: TGTGCCAGCAGCTTAGACATGAGCTCCTACAATGAGCAGTTCTTC; CDR3: CASSLDMSSYNEQFF
V: TRBV12-3/TRBV12-4; size: once; J: TRBJ2-3; D: -; DNA: TGTGCCAGCAGGGAGCTCGGAGATACGCAGTATTTT; CDR3: CASRELGDTQYF
V: TRBV28; size: -; J: TRBJ2-2; D: TRBD2; DNA: TGTGCCAGCAGTTTATGGCCAGCGGGAGCCCACCCGAACACCGGGGAGCTGTTTTTT; CDR3: CASSLWPAGAHPNTGELFF
V: TRBV7-2; size: few; J: TRBJ1-5; D: -; DNA: TGTGCCAGCAGCCAAAAAGCAGGGAGAAATCAGCCCCAGCATTTT; CDR3: CASSQKAGRNQPQHF
V: TRBV5-4; size: few; J: TRBJ2-1; D: -; DNA: TGTGCCAGCAGCGAAGTAGGGGGGAATGAGCAGTTCTTC; CDR3: CASSEVGGNEQFF
V: TRBV5-4; size: -; J: TRBJ2-5; D: -; DNA: TGTGCCAGCAGCTATACGGAGTGGCAAGAGACCCAGTACTTC; CDR3: CASSYTEWQETQYF
V: TRBV12-3/TRBV12-4; size: -; J: TRBJ2-7; D: -; DNA: TGTGCCAGCAGTAAACAGGGATACGAGCAGTACTTC; CDR3: CASSKQGYEQYF
V: TRBV11-2; size: many; J: TRBJ1-2; D: -; DNA: TGTGCCAGCAGCAAGATTAGAGGAAGGGACTTCGGCTACACCTTC; CDR3: CASSKIRGRDFGYTF
V: TRBV6-1; size: -; J: TRBJ1-2; D: TRBD1; DNA: TGTGCCAGCAGACCCGGGACAGGGACCGGCTACACCTTC; CDR3: CASRPGTGTGYTF
V: TRBV7-2; size: -; J: TRBJ1-3; D: -; DNA: TGTGCCAGCAGCTTCTGGGGTTCTGGAAACACCATATATTTT; CDR3: CASSFWGSGNTIYF
V: TRBV20-1; size: few; J: TRBJ2-3; D: TRBD2; DNA: TGCAGTGCTATGACTAGCGGGAGGGCCTTGACAGATACGCAGTATTTT; CDR3: CSAMTSGRALTDTQYF
V: TRBV7-9; size: -; J: TRBJ2-2; D: -; DNA: TGTGCCAGCAGCCCTCGGGACATAGTGGCCGGGGAGCTGTTTTTT; CDR3: CASSPRDIVAGELFF
V: TRBV7-2; size: many; J: TRBJ1-1; D: -; DNA: TGTGCCAGCAGCGCCGATACGGGCCTCGGATCTGAAGCTTTCTTT; CDR3: CASSADTGLGSEAFF
V: TRBV2; size: -; J: TRBJ2-2; D: -; DNA: TGTGCCAGCAGTGTCCGGATTTCAGGGGAGCTGTTTTTT; CDR3: CASSVRISGELFF
V: TRBV4-2; size: -; J: TRBJ2-3; D: -; DNA: TGTGCCAGCAGCCAGGAGGGGAGGGGGTTAGATACGCAGTATTTT; CDR3: CASSQEGRGLDTQYF
V: TRBV29-1; size: -; J: TRBJ2-2; D: TRBD2; DNA: TGCAGCGCGAGACTAGCGGGTGGAATCTGGGAGCTGTTTTTT; CDR3: CSARLAGGIWELFF
V: TRBV20-1; size: -; J: TRBJ2-5; D: TRBD2; DNA: TGCAGTGCTCCGAGCGGGAGGGCCCGAGGGACCCAGTACTTC; CDR3: CSAPSGRARGTQYF
V: TRBV15; size: few; J: TRBJ1-6; D: -; DNA: TGTGCCACCAGCAGGAGCCGGGACCTGAATTCACCCCTCCACTTT; CDR3: CATSRSRDLNSPLHF
V: TRBV4-2; size: few; J: TRBJ2-1; D: -; DNA: TGTGCCAGCAGCCAAGTAGGTGGAGGACAGCAGAATGAGCAGTTCTTC; CDR3: CASSQVGGGQQNEQFF
V: TRBV6-1; size: -; J: TRBJ2-1; D: TRBD1; DNA: TGTGCCAGCAGCCGGCCGGGACAGTCCTACAATGAGCAGTTCTTC; CDR3: CASSRPGQSYNEQFF
V: TRBV20-1; size: -; J: TRBJ2-1; D: TRBD2; DNA: TGCAGTGCCACCTCTCCTAGCGGGAATAGAAATGAGCAGTTCTTC; CDR3: CSATSPSGNRNEQFF
V: TRBV29-1; size: -; J: TRBJ2-5; D: TRBD2; DNA: TGCAGCGTTGTGCGGTCGGGGAGGGAAGAGACCCAGTACTTC; CDR3: CSVVRSGREETQYF
V: TRBV7-2; size: many; J: TRBJ1-2; D: -; DNA: TGTGCCAGCAGCCCTGGTCCGGGCTACACCTTC; CDR3: CASSPGPGYTF
V: TRBV27; size: few; J: TRBJ1-5; D: TRBD1; DNA: TGTGCCAGCAGCTCGGGACAGACCAATCAGCCCCAGCATTTT; CDR3: CASSSGQTNQPQHF
V: TRBV27; size: few; J: TRBJ1-5; D: -; DNA: TGTGCCAGCAGTTTACGGCGGGGGGCAGACAATCAGCCCCAGCATTTT; CDR3: CASSLRRGADNQPQHF
V: TRBV6-2/TRBV6-3; size: few; J: TRBJ2-2; D: -; DNA: TGTGCCAGCAGAACGGGGCCGAACACCGGGGAGCTGTTTTTT; CDR3: CASRTGPNTGELFF
V: TRBV19; size: few; J: TRBJ2-3; D: TRBD2; DNA: TGTGCCACTACCCGTCCGGGACTAGCGGGTCATACGCAGTATTTT; CDR3: CATTRPGLAGHTQYF
V: TRBV27; size: -; J: TRBJ2-1; D: TRBD1; DNA: TGTGCCAGCAGTTTCCTCCGTGCCGGGACAGGGAGACATGAGCAGTTCTTC; CDR3: CASSFLRAGTGRHEQFF
V: TRBV7-8; size: many; J: TRBJ2-1; D: TRBD2; DNA: TGTGCCAGCAGCTTAGAGGGAGCTTATCGGGAGGGCCCCCACAATGAGCAGTTCTTC; CDR3: CASSLEGAYREGPHNEQFF
V: TRBV29-1; size: -; J: TRBJ1-2; D: -; DNA: TGCAGCGTTACGAAAGCTAACTATGGCTACACCTTC; CDR3: CSVTKANYGYTF
V: TRBV7-6; size: many; J: TRBJ2-2; D: -; DNA: TGTGCCAGCAGCTTAGGGGGGAGGACGACAGCCGGGGAGCTGTTTTTT; CDR3: CASSLGGRTTAGELFF
V: TRBV10-3; size: many; J: TRBJ1-2; D: TRBD1; DNA: TGTGCCATCAGCGCGACAGGGGGTGATGGCTACACCTTC; CDR3: CAISATGGDGYTF
V: TRBV5-6; size: -; J: TRBJ1-2; D: -; DNA: TGTGCCAGCAGCAGACTCAGGGATGGCTACACCTTC; CDR3: CASSRLRDGYTF
V: TRBV28; size: -; J: TRBJ2-1; D: -; DNA: TGTGCCAGCAACCCGTTCCGGGACACAAGCGACGAGCAGTTCTTC; CDR3: CASNPFRDTSDEQFF
V: TRBV11-3; size: few; J: TRBJ1-1; D: -; DNA: TGTGCCAGCAGCTTACCAAACAGAGAAGCTTTCTTT; CDR3: CASSLPNREAFF
V: TRBV19; size: -; J: TRBJ2-4; D: -; DNA: TGTGCCAGTAGTATAACAGGGTGGGCTTCCAAAAACATTCAGTACTTC; CDR3: CASSITGWASKNIQYF
V: TRBV7-8; size: few; J: TRBJ1-1; D: -; DNA: TGTGCCAGCAGCTTAGGGGGGCGGGGACTGAACACTGAAGCTTTCTTT; CDR3: CASSLGGRGLNTEAFF
V: TRBV7-9; size: -; J: TRBJ1-4; D: TRBD1; DNA: TGTGCCAGCAGCCCACGACAGGGCGAAAATGAAAAACTGTTTTTT; CDR3: CASSPRQGENEKLFF
V: TRBV4-1; size: -; J: TRBJ2-3; D: -; DNA: TGCGCCAGCAGCCCTACTGTAGCGGATAACACAGATACGCAGTATTTT; CDR3: CASSPTVADNTDTQYF
V: TRBV19; size: few; J: TRBJ1-5; D: TRBD1; DNA: TGTGCCAGTGCGAACCCCAGGGGGCTGAGGAGCAATCAGCCCCAGCATTTT; CDR3: CASANPRGLRSNQPQHF